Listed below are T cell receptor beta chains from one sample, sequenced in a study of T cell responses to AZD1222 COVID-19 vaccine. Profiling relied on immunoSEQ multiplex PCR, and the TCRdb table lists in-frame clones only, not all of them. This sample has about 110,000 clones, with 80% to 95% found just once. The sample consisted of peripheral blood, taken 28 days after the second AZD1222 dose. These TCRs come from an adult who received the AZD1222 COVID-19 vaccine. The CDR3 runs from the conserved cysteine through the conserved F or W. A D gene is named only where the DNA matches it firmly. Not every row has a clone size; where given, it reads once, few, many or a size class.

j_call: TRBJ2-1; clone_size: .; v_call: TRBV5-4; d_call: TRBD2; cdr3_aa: CASSLGASGGREQFF; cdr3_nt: TGTGCCAGCAGCTTGGGGGCTAGCGGGGGTCGGGAGCAGTTCTTC
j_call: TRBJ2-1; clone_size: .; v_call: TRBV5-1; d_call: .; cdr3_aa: CASSRGVYNEQFF; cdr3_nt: TGCGCCAGCAGCCGCGGGGTTTACAATGAGCAGTTCTTC
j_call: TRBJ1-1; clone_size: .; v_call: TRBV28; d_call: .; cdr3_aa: CASSLSWGVNTEAFF; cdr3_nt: TGTGCCAGCAGTTTATCGTGGGGGGTGAACACTGAAGCTTTCTTT
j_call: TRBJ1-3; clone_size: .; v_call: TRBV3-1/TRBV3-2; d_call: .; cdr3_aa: CASSQQGRDTIYF; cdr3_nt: TGTGCCAGCAGCCAACAGGGTAGGGACACCATATATTTT
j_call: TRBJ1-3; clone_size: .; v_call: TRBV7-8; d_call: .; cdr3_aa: CASSLSGQENTIYF; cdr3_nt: TGTGCCAGCAGCTTATCGGGGCAGGAAAACACCATATATTTT
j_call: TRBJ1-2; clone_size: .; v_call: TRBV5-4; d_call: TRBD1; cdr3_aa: CASSPRQGGYGYTF; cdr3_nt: TGTGCCAGCAGCCCAAGACAGGGGGGCTATGGCTACACCTTC
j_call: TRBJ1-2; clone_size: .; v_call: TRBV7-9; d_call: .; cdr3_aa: CASSRDNYGYTF; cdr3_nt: TGTGCCAGCAGCCGGGACAACTATGGCTACACCTTC
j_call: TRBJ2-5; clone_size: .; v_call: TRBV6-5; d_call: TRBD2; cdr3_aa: CASHVWGGQETQYF; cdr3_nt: TGTGCCAGCCATGTATGGGGGGGGCAAGAGACCCAGTACTTC
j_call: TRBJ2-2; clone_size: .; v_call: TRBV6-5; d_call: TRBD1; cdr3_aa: CASSLTGAGELFF; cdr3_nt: TGTGCCAGCAGCCTCACAGGGGCCGGGGAGCTGTTTTTT
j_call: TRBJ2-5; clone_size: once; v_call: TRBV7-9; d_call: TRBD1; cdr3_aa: CASSAWDRGGETQYF; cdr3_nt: TGTGCCAGCAGCGCATGGGACAGGGGGGGAGAGACCCAGTACTTC
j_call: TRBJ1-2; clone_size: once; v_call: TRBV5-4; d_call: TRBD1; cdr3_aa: CASSSDRGQYGYTF; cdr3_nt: TGTGCCAGCAGCTCAGACAGGGGGCAGTATGGCTACACCTTC
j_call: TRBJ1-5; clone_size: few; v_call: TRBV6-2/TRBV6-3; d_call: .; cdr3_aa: CASSYGGENQPQHF; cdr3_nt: TGTGCCAGCAGTTACGGGGGAGAGAATCAGCCCCAGCATTTT
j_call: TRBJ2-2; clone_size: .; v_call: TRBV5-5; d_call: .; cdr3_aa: CASSPQTGELFF; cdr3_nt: TGTGCCAGCAGCCCTCAGACCGGGGAGCTGTTTTTT
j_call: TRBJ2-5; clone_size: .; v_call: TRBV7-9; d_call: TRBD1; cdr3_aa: CASSPWDRAGETQYF; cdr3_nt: TGTGCCAGCAGCCCCTGGGACAGGGCGGGGGAGACCCAGTACTTC
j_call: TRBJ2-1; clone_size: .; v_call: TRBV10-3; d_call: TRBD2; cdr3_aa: CATILRTSGGADEQFF; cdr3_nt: TGTGCCACTATCCTCAGGACTAGCGGGGGGGCTGATGAGCAGTTCTTC
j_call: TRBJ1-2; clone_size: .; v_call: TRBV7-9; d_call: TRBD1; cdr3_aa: CASYRQDRGVGGYGYTF; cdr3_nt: TGTGCCAGCTATAGACAGGACAGGGGTGTAGGGGGCTATGGCTACACCTTC
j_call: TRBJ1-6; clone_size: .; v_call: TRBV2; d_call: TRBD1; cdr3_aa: CASSGDSHSPLHF; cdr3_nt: TGTGCCAGCAGTGGGGACAGCCATTCACCCCTCCACTTT
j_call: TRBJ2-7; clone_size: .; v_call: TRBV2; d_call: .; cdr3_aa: CASSEYQQYF; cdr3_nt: TGTGCCAGCAGTGAGTACCAGCAGTACTTC